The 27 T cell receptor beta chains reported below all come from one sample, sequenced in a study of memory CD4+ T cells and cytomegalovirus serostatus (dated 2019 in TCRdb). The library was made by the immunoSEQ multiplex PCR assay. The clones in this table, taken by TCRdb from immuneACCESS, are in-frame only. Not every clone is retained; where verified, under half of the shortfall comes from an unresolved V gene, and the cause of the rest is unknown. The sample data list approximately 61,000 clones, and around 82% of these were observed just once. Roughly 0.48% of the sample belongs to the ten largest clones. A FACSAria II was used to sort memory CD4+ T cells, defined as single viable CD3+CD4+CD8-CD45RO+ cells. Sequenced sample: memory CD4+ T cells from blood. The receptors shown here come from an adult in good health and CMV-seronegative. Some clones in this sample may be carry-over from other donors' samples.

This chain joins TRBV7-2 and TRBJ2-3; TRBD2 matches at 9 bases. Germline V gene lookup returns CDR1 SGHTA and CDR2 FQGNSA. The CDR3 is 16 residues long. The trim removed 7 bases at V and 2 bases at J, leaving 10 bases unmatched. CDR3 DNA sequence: TGTGCCAGCACCGACCCCCAGGGACTAGCCACAGATACGCAGTATTTT. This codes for CASTDPQGLATDTQYF.

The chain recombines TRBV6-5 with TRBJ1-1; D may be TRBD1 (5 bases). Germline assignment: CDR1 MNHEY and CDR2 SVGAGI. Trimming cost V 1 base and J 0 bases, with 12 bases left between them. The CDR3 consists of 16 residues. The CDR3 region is CASSYWGIRMNTEAFF. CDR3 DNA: TGTGCCAGCAGTTACTGGGGGATACGGATGAACACTGAAGCTTTCTTT.

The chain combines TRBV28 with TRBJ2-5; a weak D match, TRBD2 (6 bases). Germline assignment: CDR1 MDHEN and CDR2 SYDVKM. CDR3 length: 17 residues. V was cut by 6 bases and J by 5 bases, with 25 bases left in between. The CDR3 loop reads CASSPPGLQADRETQYF. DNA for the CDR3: TGTGCCAGCAGCCCCCCGGGACTCCAAGCCGATCGGGAGACCCAGTACTTC. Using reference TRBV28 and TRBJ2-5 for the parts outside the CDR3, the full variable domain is DVKVTQSSRYLVKRTGEKVFLECVQDMDHENMFWYRQDPGLGLRLIYFSYDVKMKEKGDIPEGYSVSREKKERFSLILESASTNQTSMYLCASSPPGLQADRETQYFGPGTRLLVL.

CDR3 residues: CASSAGQGVGDYGYTF. CDR3 bases: TGTGCCAGCAGCGCCGGACAGGGGGTTGGCGACTATGGCTACACCTTC. The chain links TRBV5-4 to TRBJ1-2; 10 bases match TRBD1. The CDR3 is 16 amino acids. The junction had 9 bases not matched to a gene; V was cut back by 4 bases and J by 3 bases. Germline-derived CDR1 and CDR2 are SGHNT and YYREEE (reference sequence). Filled out from reference TRBV5-4 and TRBJ1-2, the complete variable domain reads ETGVTQSPTHLIKTRGQQVTLRCSSQSGHNTVSWYQQALGQGPQFIFQYYREEENGRGNFPPRFSGLQFPNYSSELNVNALELDDSALYLCASSAGQGVGDYGYTFGSGTRLTVV.

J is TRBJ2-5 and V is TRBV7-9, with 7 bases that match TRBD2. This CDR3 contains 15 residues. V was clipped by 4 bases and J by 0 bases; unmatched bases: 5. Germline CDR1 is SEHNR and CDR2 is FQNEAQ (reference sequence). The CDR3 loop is CASSSSGTNQETQYF. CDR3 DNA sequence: TGTGCCAGCAGCTCCAGCGGGACGAACCAAGAGACCCAGTACTTC.

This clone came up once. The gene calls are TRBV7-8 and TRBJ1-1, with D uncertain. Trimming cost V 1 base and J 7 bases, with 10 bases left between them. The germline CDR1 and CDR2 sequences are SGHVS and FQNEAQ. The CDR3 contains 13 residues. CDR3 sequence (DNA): TGTGCCAGCAGCTTAGATCTCGGCGGTGAAGCTTTCTTT. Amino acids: CASSLDLGGEAFF.

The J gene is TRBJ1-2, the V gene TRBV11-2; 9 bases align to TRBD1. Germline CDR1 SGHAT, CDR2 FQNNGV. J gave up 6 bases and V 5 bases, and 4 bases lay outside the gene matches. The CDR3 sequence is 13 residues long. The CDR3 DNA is TGTGCCAGCAGCCTACAGGGGGCGGATGGCTACACCTTC. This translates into CASSLQGADGYTF.

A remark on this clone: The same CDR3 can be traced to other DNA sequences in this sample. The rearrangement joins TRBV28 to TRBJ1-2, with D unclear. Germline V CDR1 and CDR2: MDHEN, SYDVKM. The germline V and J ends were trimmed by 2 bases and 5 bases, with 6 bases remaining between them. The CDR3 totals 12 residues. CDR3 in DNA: TGTGCCAGCAGTTTAAGGCTATATGGCTACACCTTC. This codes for CASSLRLYGYTF.

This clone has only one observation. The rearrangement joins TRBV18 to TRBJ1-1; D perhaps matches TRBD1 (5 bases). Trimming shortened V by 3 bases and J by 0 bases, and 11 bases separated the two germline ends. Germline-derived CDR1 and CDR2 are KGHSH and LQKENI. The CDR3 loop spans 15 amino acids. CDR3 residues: CASSPRAGMNTEAFF. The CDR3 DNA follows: TGTGCCAGCTCACCGCGGGCAGGGATGAACACTGAAGCTTTCTTT.

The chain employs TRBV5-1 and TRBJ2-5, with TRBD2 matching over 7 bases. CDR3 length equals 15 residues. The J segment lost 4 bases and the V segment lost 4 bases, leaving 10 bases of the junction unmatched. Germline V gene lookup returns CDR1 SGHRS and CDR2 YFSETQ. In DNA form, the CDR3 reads TGCGCCAGCAGCATGGGAGCGGGGTTGGTAGAGACCCAGTACTTC. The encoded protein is CASSMGAGLVETQYF.

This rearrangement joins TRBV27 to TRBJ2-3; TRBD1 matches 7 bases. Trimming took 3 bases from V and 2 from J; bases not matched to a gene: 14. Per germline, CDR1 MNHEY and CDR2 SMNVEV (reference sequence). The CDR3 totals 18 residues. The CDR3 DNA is TGTGCCAGCAGTTTTGGGCGTTCCTGGGACAGACCCACAGATACGCAGTATTTT. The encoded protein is CASSFGRSWDRPTDTQYF.

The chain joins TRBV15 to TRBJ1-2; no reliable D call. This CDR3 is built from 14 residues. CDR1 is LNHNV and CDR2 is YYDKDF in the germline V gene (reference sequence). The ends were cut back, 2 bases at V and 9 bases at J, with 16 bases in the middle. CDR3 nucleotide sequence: TGTGCCACCAGCAGAAGGCGACTAGAATTTAGCTACACCTTC. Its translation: CATSRRRLEFSYTF.

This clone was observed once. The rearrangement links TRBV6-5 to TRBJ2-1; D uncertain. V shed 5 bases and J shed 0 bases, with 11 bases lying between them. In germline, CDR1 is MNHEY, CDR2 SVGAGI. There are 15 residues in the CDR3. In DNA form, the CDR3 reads TGTGCCAGCAGTCTTACAGCAAGCTCCTACAATGAGCAGTTCTTC. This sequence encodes CASSLTASSYNEQFF.

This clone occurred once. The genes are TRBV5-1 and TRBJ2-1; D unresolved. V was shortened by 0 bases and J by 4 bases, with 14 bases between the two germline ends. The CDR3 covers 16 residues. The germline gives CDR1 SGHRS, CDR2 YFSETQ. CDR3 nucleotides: TGCGCCAGCAGCTTGGCCGAATCTAGAGCTTACAATGAGCAGTTCTTC. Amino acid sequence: CASSLAESRAYNEQFF.

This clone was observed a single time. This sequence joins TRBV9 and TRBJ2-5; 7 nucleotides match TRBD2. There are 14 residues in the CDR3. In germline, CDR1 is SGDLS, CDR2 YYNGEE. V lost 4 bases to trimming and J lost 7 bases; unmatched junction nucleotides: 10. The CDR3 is CASSPLAADGTQYF. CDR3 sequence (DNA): TGTGCCAGCAGCCCGCTAGCGGCAGACGGGACCCAGTACTTC. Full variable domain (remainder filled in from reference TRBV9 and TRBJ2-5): DSGVTQTPKHLITATGQRVTLRCSPRSGDLSVYWYQQSLDQGLQFLIQYYNGEERAKGNILERFSAQQFPDLHSELNLSSLELGDSALYFCASSPLAADGTQYFGPGTRLLVL.

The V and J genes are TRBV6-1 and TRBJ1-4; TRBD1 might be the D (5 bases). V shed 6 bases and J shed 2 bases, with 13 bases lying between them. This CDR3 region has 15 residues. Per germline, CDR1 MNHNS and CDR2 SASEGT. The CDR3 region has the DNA TGTGCCAGCAGGGCAGGGTCCGGGACTAATGAAAAACTGTTTTTT. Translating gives CASRAGSGTNEKLFF.

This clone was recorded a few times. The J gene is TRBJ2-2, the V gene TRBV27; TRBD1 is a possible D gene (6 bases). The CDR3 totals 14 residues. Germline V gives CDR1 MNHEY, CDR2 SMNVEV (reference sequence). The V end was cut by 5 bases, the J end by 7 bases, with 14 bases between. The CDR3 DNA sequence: TGTGCCAGCAGTAGTAGACAGGTCGGCGGGGAGCTGTTTTTT. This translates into CASSSRQVGGELFF.

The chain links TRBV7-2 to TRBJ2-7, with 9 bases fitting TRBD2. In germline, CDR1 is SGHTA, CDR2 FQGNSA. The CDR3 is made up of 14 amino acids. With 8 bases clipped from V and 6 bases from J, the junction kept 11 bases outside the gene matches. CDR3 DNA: TGTGCCAGCGGCGGGAGGGTTGCGGGGGGCGAGCAGTACTTC. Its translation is CASGGRVAGGEQYF.

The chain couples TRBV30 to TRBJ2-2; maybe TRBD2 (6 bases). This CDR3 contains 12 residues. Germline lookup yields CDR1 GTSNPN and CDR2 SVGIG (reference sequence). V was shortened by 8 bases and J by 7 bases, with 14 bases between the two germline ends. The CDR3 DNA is TGTGCCGGCGGGGTTCGAAACGGGGAGCTGTTTTTT. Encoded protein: CAGGVRNGELFF.

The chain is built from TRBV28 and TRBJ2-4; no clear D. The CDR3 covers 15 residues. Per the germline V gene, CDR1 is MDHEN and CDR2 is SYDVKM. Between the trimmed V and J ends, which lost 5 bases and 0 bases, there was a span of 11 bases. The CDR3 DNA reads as TGTGCCAGCAGTCTCAGCCATCTAGCCAAAAACATTCAGTACTTC. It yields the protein CASSLSHLAKNIQYF.

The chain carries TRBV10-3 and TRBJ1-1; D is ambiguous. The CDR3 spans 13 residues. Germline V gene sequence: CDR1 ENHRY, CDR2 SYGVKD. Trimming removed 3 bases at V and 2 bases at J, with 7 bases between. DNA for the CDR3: TGTGCCATCAGTGACCCCCTTAACACTGAAGCTTTCTTT. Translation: CAISDPLNTEAFF.

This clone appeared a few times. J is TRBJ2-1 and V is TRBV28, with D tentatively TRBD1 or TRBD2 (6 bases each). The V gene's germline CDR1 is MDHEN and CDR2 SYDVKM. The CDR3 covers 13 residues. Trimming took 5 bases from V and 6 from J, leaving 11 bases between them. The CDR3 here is CASSQGGFNEQFF. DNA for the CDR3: TGTGCCAGCAGTCAAGGGGGGTTCAATGAGCAGTTCTTC.

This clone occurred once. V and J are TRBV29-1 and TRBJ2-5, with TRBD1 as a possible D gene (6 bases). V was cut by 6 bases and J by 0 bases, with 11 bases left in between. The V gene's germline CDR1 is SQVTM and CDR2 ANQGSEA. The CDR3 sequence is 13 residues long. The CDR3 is CSVRTDYQETQYF. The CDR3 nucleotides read TGCAGCGTCCGGACAGACTACCAAGAGACCCAGTACTTC.

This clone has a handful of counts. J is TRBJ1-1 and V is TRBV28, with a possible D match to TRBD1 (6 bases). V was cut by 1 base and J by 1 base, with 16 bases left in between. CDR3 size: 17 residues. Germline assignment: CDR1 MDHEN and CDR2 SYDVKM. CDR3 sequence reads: CASSLFGWGHPNTEAFF. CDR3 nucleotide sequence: TGTGCCAGCAGTTTATTTGGATGGGGACACCCGAACACTGAAGCTTTCTTT.

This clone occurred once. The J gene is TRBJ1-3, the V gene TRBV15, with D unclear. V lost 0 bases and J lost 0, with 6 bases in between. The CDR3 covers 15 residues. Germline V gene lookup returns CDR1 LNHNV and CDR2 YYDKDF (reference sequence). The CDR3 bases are TGTGCCACCAGCAGAGATCGGGTCTCTGGAAACACCATATATTTT. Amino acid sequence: CATSRDRVSGNTIYF.

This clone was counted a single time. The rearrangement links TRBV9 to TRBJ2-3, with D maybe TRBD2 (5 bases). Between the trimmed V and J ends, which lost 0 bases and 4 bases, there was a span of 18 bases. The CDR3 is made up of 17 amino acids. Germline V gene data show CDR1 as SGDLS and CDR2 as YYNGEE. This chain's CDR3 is CASSVAGSAAGPDTQYF. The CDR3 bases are TGTGCCAGCAGCGTAGCGGGGTCCGCCGCAGGACCAGATACGCAGTATTTT.

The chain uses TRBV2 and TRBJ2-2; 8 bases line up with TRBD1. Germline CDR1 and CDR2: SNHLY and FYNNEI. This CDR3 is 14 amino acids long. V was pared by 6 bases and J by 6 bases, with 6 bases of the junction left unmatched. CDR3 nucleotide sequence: TGTGCCAGCAGGGACAGGGTGGGGGCCGGGGAGCTGTTTTTT. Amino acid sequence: CASRDRVGAGELFF.